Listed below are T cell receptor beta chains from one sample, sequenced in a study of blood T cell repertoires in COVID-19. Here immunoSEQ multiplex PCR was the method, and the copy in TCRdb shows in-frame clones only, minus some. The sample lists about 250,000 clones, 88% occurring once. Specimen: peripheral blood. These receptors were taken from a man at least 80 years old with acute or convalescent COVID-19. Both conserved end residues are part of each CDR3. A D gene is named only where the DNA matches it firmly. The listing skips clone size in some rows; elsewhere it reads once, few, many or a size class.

TGCGCCAGCAGCTTCCGTCTAGCGGGAGACGAGACCCAGTACTTC | CASSFRLAGDETQYF | TRBJ2-5 | TRBD2 | 15 | - | TRBV5-1
TGTGCCAGCAGTTTTACAGGGGCCGCCTCTGAAGCTTTCTTT | CASSFTGAASEAFF | TRBJ1-1 | TRBD1 | 14 | - | TRBV6-5
TGTGCCAGCAGCCAGGCTACAGGGTTCAACACTGAAGCTTTCTTT | CASSQATGFNTEAFF | TRBJ1-1 | - | 15 | - | TRBV4-2
TGTGCCAGCAGCCGTAGCGGGGCAGGCACAGATACGCAGTATTTT | CASSRSGAGTDTQYF | TRBJ2-3 | TRBD2 | 15 | - | TRBV7-9
TGTGCCAGCAGCCTAGGACTAGCGGGAGTCCCCTCCTACAATGAGCAGTTCTTC | CASSLGLAGVPSYNEQFF | TRBJ2-1 | TRBD2 | 18 | - | TRBV3-1/TRBV3-2
TGTGCCAGCACTAGAGAGGCAGTGAACACTGAAGCTTTCTTT | CASTREAVNTEAFF | TRBJ1-1 | - | 14 | - | TRBV28
TGTGCCAGCAGTTGGGGACAGGGAAGCAATCAGCCCCAGCATTTT | CASSWGQGSNQPQHF | TRBJ1-5 | TRBD1 | 15 | - | TRBV6-2/TRBV6-3
TGCGCCAGCAGCTTGGACCCCGGGAGACCCGCAGATACGCAGTATTTT | CASSLDPGRPADTQYF | TRBJ2-3 | - | 16 | - | TRBV5-1
TGCGCCAGCAGCCCGAGGCAGGGGACAGCCTACGAGCAGTACTTC | CASSPRQGTAYEQYF | TRBJ2-7 | TRBD1 | 15 | - | TRBV5-1
TGCAGCGTTGAAAAGCGGGGGGGCAGAGGGAATGAGCAGTTCTTC | CSVEKRGGRGNEQFF | TRBJ2-1 | TRBD2 | 15 | - | TRBV29-1
TGCGCCAGCAGCTTGGCCACAGGCAATAATTCACCCCTCCACTTT | CASSLATGNNSPLHF | TRBJ1-6 | - | 15 | - | TRBV5-1
TGTGCCAGCAGTTCGAAAATAGGGGGTGTTGACGGGGAGCTGTTTTTT | CASSSKIGGVDGELFF | TRBJ2-2 | - | 16 | - | TRBV6-5
TGTGCCAGCAGCTTGGACAGACTCATGAACACTGAAGCTTTCTTT | CASSLDRLMNTEAFF | TRBJ1-1 | - | 15 | few | TRBV7-3
TGCGCCAGCAGCCAGAGGGACAGGGACGAAGGCAATCAGCCCCAGCATTTT | CASSQRDRDEGNQPQHF | TRBJ1-5 | TRBD1 | 17 | - | TRBV4-1
TGTGCCAGCAGTTCAGGGGGGTTTGAAAAACTGTTTTTT | CASSSGGFEKLFF | TRBJ1-4 | TRBD1 | 13 | - | TRBV12-3/TRBV12-4
TGTGCCAGCAGCTTAGGCGCGAACACTGAAGCTTTCTTT | CASSLGANTEAFF | TRBJ1-1 | - | 13 | - | TRBV7-2
TGTGCTAGTGGATGGGCAGGGAAAGGCTACACCTTC | CASGWAGKGYTF | TRBJ1-2 | - | 12 | - | TRBV12-5
TGTGCCATCAGCTGGAGAGGGCGCACAGATACGCAGTATTTT | CAISWRGRTDTQYF | TRBJ2-3 | - | 14 | - | TRBV10-3
TGTGCCAGCAGCAGAACCACAGTTAACACTGAAGCTTTCTTT | CASSRTTVNTEAFF | TRBJ1-1 | - | 14 | - | TRBV9
TGCGCCAGCAGCTTGGAAGGGACAGGGGTTGATACGCAGTATTTT | CASSLEGTGVDTQYF | TRBJ2-3 | TRBD1 | 15 | - | TRBV5-1
TGTGCCATCATGAGGGAAATTGGTTCACCCCTCCACTTT | CAIMREIGSPLHF | TRBJ1-6 | - | 13 | - | TRBV10-3
TGTGCCAGCACCAAAACAGGGAATGGCTACACCTTC | CASTKTGNGYTF | TRBJ1-2 | - | 12 | - | TRBV6-5
TGTGCCAGCAGTTACTCGTCGGGAGCTGGGGTAGATACGCAGTATTTT | CASSYSSGAGVDTQYF | TRBJ2-3 | - | 16 | - | TRBV6-5
TGTGCCAGCAGCCTACAGGGCCACTACAATGAGCAGTTCTTC | CASSLQGHYNEQFF | TRBJ2-1 | - | 14 | - | TRBV2
TGTGCCAGCAGCCAAGGGCCCTCCTACAATGAGCAGTTCTTC | CASSQGPSYNEQFF | TRBJ2-1 | - | 14 | - | TRBV4-2
TGTGCCAGCAGTTCCTGGACTAGCGGGAGAGGCTACGAGCAGTACTTC | CASSSWTSGRGYEQYF | TRBJ2-7 | TRBD2 | 16 | - | TRBV6-5
TGTGCCAGCTCAATCGGGACACATAGCAATCAGCCCCAGCATTTT | CASSIGTHSNQPQHF | TRBJ1-5 | - | 15 | - | TRBV19
TGTGCCAGCAGTGAAGCGGGAGGGCCGTACGAGCAGTACTTC | CASSEAGGPYEQYF | TRBJ2-7 | TRBD2 | 14 | - | TRBV6-1
TGTGCCAGCAGTTTGCTACTAGCATCGCATGAGCAGTTCTTC | CASSLLLASHEQFF | TRBJ2-1 | - | 14 | - | TRBV27
TGTGCCAGCAGCTTAGTGACAGCAGGGGACCCCTACAATGAGCAGTTCTTC | CASSLVTAGDPYNEQFF | TRBJ2-1 | - | 17 | - | TRBV7-2
TGTGCCAGCAGCCCCTCGACCCCCGGGAACGCTGAAGCTTTCTTT | CASSPSTPGNAEAFF | TRBJ1-1 | - | 15 | - | TRBV7-9
TGTGCCAGCAAGACCCCGGGGTACAATGAGCAGTTCTTC | CASKTPGYNEQFF | TRBJ2-1 | - | 13 | - | TRBV28
TGTGCCAGCAGTTTTCCGACAGGTGGGAACACTGAAGCTTTCTTT | CASSFPTGGNTEAFF | TRBJ1-1 | - | 15 | - | TRBV28